This TCR beta chain was captured by sequencing in a study of cytomegalovirus exposure and HLA in healthy donors. The PCR ran on 60 Vbeta and 13 Jbeta primers. Original handling: Later, an analysis found 65 million to 85 million unique TCR beta chains, and 9.5 million to 11 million of these were shared. Libraries were prepared by immunoSEQ multiplex PCR; TCRdb keeps only in-frame clonotypes and omits some of them. That table supplies the V and J calls and clone size; D and trimming were determined from the DNA. The table lists under 150,000 clones, around 81% of them singletons. When sampled, the donors appeared nominally healthy, though they likely had unrecorded immune exposures. The CDR3 is 19 residues long. Germline V gives CDR1 MNHEY, CDR2 SMNVEV (reference sequence). Trimming took off 4 bases at V and 1 base at J, with 23 bases between the two ends.

The receptor was derived from a man between 18 and 29 years old in good health and CMV-seronegative. Sequenced input: PBMCs. V usage is TRBV27 and J usage is TRBJ2-4; a weak D match, TRBD2 (7 bases). The DNA of the CDR3 is TGTGCCAGCAGTTACCGGGGAGGGGGGTCCTTTATGGCCAAAAACATTCAGTACTTC. Encoded protein: CASSYRGGGSFMAKNIQYF.